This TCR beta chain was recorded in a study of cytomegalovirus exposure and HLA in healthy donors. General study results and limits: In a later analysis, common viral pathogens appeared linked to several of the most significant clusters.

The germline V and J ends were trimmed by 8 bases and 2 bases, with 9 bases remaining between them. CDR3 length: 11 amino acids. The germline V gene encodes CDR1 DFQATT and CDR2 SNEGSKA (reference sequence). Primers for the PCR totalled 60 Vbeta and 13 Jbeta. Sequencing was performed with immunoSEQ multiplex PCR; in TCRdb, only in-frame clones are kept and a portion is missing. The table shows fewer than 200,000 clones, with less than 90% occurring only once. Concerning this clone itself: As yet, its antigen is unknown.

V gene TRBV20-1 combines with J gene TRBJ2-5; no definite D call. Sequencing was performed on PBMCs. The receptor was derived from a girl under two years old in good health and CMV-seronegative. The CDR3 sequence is CSRALQETQYF. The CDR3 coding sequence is TGCAGTCGAGCACTGCAAGAGACCCAGTACTTC.